This T cell receptor (beta chain) was retrieved from a study of spatial heterogeneity in lung cancer. Study results and limitations: Tumor mutation counts were tracked by expanded intratumoral alpha and beta TCR counts.

In its sample, this clonotype was seen once. No antigen is known for it. One entry per CDR3 protein, called by TCRdb with MiXCR from the 5' RACE reads. In the table there are about 20,000 distinct CDR3 sequences, 5% to 7% of which are singletons. Time point denoted: sample taken at primary tumor resection. Whole RNA obtained from tumor, nontumor lung or frozen PBMC underwent sequencing without sorting. Material: lung tumor tissue, obtained at surgery. This receptor was identified in a female donor with early-stage non-small cell lung cancer.

For the CDR3, the DNA is TGTGCCAGCAGTTACTCTCGGGGAGGGGGAGAGACCCAGTACTTC. Translated, it gives CASSYSRGGGETQYF. The chain links TRBV6-5 to TRBJ2-5, with D perhaps matching TRBD2 (7 bases). This CDR3 spans 15 amino acids. Germline V gene data show CDR1 as MNHEY and CDR2 as SVGAGI. V lost 0 bases to trimming and J lost 4 bases, with 12 bases between them.